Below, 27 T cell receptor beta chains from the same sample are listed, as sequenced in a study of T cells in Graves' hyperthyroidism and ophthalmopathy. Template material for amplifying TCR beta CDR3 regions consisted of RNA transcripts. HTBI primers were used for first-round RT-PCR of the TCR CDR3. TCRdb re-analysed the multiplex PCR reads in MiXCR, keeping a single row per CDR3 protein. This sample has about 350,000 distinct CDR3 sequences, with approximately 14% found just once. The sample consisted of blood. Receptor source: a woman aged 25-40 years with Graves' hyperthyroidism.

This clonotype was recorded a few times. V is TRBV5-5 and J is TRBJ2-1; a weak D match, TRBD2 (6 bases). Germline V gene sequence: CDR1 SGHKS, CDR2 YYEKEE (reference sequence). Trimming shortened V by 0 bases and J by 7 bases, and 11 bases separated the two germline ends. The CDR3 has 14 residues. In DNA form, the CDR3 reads TGTGCCAGCAGCTTGGGGGTTGGGAGGAATGAGCAGTTCTTC. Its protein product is CASSLGVGRNEQFF.

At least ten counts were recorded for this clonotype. CDR3 sequence reads: CASSFWRNQETQYF. In DNA form, the CDR3 reads TGTGCCAGCAGCTTTTGGAGAAACCAAGAGACCCAGTACTTC. The V gene is TRBV11-2, the J gene TRBJ2-5, with D unclear. The germline gives CDR1 SGHAT, CDR2 FQNNGV. The CDR3 runs to 14 residues. V lost 3 bases and J 0 bases, leaving 8 bases between the germline ends.

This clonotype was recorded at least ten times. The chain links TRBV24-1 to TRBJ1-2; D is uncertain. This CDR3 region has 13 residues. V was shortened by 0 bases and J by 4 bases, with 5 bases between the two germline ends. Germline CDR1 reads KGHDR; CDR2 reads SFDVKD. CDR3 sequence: CATSDLAGYGYTF. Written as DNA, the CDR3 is TGTGCCACCAGTGATTTGGCCGGCTATGGCTACACCTTC.

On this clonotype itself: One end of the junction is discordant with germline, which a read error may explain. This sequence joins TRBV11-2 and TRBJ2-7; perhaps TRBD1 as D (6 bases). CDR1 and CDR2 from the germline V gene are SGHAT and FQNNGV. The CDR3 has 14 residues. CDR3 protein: CASSPLVGRGELYF. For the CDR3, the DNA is TGTGCCAGCAGCCCGCTAGTGGGCAGGGGCGAGCTGTACTTC.

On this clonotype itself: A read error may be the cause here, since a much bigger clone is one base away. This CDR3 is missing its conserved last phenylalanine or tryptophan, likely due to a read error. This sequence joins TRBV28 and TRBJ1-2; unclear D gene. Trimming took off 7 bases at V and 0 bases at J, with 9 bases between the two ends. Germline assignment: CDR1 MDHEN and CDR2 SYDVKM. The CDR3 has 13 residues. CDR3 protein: CASKQTANYGYTL. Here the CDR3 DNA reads TGTGCCAGCAAACAGACCGCTAACTATGGCTACACCCTC.

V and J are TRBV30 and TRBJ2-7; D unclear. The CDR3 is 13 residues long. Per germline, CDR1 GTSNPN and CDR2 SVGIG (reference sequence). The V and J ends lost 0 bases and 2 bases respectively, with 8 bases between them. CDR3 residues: CAWSVGVAYEQYF. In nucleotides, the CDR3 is TGTGCCTGGAGTGTAGGAGTGGCCTACGAGCAGTACTTC.

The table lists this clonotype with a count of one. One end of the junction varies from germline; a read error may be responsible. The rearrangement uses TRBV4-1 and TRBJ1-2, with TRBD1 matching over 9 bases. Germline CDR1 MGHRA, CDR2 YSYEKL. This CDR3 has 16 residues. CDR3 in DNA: TGTGCCAGCAGCCAAGAGGGACAGGGTCTCGTCTATGGCTACACCTTC. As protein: CASSQEGQGLVYGYTF.

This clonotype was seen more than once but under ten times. The CDR3 protein is CASSRQQGREGDNWSQFF. The DNA for the CDR3 is TGTGCCAGCAGCCGCCAACAGGGGCGGGAGGGGGACAATTGGTCGCAGTTCTTC. The chain recombines TRBV11-2 with TRBJ2-1; 9 nucleotides match TRBD2. This CDR3 is 18 amino acids long. From germline, CDR1 is SGHAT and CDR2 FQNNGV. V lost 5 bases to trimming and J lost 12 bases; unmatched junction nucleotides: 23.

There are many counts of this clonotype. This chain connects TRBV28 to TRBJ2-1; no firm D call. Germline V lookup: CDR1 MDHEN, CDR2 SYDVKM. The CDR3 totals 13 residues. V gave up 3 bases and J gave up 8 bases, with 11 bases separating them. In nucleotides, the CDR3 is TGTGCCAGCAGTTTTTGGGGTAGGGATGAGCAGTTCTTC. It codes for CASSFWGRDEQFF. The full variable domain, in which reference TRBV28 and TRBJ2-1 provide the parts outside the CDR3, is DVKVTQSSRYLVKRTGEKVFLECVQDMDHENMFWYRQDPGLGLRLIYFSYDVKMKEKGDIPEGYSVSREKKERFSLILESASTNQTSMYLCASSFWGRDEQFFGPGTRLTVL.

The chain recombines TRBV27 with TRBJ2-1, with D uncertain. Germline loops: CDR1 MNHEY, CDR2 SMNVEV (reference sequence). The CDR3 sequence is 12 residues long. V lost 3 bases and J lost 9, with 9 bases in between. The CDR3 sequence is CASSFGQTEQFF. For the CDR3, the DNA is TGTGCCAGCAGTTTTGGTCAGACTGAGCAGTTCTTC.

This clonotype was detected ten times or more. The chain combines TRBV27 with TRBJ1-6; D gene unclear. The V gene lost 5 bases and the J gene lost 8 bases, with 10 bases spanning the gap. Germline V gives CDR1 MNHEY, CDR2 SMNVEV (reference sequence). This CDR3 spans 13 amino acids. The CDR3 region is CASSRVRDSPLHF. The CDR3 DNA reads TGTGCCAGCAGTAGGGTGAGGGATTCACCCCTCCACTTT.

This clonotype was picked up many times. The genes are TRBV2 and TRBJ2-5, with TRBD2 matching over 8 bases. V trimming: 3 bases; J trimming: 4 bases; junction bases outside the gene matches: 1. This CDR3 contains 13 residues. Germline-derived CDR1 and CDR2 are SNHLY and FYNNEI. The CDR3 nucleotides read TGTGCCAGCAGTGACGGGAGGGGAGAGACCCAGTACTTC. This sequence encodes CASSDGRGETQYF. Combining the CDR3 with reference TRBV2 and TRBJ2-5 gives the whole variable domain EPEVTQTPSHQVTQMGQEVILRCVPISNHLYFYWYRQILGQKVEFLVSFYNNEISEKSEIFDDQFSVERPDGSNFTLKIRSTKLEDSAMYFCASSDGRGETQYFGPGTRLLVL.

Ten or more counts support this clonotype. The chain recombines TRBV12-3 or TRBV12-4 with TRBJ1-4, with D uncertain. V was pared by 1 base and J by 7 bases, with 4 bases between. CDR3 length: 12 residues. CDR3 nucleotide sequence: TGTGCCAGCAGTTTAGGTGCTGAAAAACTGTTTTTT. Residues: CASSLGAEKLFF.

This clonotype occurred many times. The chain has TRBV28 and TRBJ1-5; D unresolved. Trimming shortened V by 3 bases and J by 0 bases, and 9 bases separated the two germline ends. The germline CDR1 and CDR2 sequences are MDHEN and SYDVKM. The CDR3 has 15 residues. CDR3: CASSFESDSNQPQHF. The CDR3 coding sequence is TGTGCCAGCAGTTTTGAGTCAGATAGCAATCAGCCCCAGCATTTT.

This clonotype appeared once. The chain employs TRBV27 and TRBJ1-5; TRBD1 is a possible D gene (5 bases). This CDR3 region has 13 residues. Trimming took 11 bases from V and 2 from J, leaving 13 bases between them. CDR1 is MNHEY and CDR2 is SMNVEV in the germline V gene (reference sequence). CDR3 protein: CACELGGNQPQHF. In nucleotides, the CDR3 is TGTGCCTGCGAGTTGGGGGGCAATCAGCCCCAGCATTTT.

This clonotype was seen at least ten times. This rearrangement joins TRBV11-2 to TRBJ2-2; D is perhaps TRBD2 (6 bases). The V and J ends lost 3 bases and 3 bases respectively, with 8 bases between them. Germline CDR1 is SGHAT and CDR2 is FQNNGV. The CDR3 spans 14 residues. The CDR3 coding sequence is TGTGCCAGCAGCTTCCGGAGGGACACCGGGGAGCTGTTTTTT. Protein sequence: CASSFRRDTGELFF.

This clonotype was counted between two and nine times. The CDR3 coding sequence is TGTGCCAGCAGCTTTGTTTGGCGAGAAGGGGATACGCAGTATTTT. This codes for CASSFVWREGDTQYF. The chain employs TRBV5-8 and TRBJ2-3; D gene unclear. CDR3 size: 15 residues. Per germline, CDR1 SGHTS and CDR2 YDEGEE. Trimming shortened V by 2 bases and J by 6 bases, and 16 bases separated the two germline ends.

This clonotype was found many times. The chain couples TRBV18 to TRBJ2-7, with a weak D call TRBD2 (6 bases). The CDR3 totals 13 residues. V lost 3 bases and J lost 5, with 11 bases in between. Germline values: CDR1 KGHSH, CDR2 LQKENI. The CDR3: CASSPDGTHEQYF. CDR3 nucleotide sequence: TGTGCCAGCTCACCGGACGGGACTCACGAGCAGTACTTC.

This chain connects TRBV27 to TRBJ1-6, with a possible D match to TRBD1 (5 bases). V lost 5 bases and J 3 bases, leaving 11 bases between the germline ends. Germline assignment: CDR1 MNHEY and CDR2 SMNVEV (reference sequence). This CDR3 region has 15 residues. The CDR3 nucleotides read TGTGCCAGCAGTCCCCAGGGCCACTATAATTCACCCCTCCACTTT. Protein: CASSPQGHYNSPLHF.

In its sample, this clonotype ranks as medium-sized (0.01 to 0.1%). CDR3 in DNA: TGTGCCAGCAGTTTCACCCACCCCTTAGGGGGCAAAAATACGCAGTATTTT. As protein: CASSFTHPLGGKNTQYF. The chain couples TRBV28 to TRBJ2-3; 7 bases line up with TRBD1. Germline trimming cut 3 bases from V and 7 bases from J; bases unmatched to any gene: 16. Per the germline V gene, CDR1 is MDHEN and CDR2 is SYDVKM. The CDR3 has 17 residues.

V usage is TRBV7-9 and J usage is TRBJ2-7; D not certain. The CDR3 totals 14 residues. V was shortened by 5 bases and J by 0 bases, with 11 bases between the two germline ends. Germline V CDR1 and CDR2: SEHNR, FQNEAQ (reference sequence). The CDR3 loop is CASSNNAFSYEQYF. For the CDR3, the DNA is TGTGCCAGCAGCAACAACGCCTTCTCCTACGAGCAGTACTTC.

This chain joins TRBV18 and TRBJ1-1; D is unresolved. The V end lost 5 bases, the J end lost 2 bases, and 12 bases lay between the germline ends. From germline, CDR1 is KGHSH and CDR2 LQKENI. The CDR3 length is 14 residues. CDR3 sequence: CASSAETANTEAFF. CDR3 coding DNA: TGTGCCAGCTCAGCGGAAACAGCAAACACTGAAGCTTTCTTT.

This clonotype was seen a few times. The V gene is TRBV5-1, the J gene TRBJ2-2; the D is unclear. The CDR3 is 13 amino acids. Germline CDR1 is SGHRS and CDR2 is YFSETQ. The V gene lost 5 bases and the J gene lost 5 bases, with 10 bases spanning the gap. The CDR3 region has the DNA TGCGCCAGCAGATCCCTAAGGACCGGGGAGCTGTTTTTT. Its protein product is CASRSLRTGELFF.

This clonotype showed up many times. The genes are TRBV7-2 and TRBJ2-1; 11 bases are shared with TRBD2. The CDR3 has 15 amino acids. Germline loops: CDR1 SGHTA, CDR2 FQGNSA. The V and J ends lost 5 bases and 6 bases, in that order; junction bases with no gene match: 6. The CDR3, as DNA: TGTGCCAGCAGCCAACTAGCGGGAGCACTCAATGAGCAGTTCTTC. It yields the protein CASSQLAGALNEQFF.

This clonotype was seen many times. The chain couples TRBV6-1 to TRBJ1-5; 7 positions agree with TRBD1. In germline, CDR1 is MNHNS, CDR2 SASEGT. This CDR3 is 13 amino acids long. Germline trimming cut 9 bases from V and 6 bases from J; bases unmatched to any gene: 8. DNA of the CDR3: TGTGCCAGATGCGACAGGGAAGGTCAGCCCCAGCATTTT. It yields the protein CARCDREGQPQHF.

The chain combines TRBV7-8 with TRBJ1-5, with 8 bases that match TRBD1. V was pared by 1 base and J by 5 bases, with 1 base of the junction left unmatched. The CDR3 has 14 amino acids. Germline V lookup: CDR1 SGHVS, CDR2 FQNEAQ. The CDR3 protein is CASSLETGDQPQHF. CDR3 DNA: TGTGCCAGCAGCTTAGAGACAGGGGATCAGCCCCAGCATTTT.

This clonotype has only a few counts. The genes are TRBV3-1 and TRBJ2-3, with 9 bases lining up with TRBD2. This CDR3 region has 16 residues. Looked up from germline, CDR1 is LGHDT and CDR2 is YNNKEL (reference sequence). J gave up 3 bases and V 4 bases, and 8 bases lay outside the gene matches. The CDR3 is CASSRFGTSWTDTQYF. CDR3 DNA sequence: TGTGCCAGCAGCCGGTTCGGGACTAGCTGGACAGATACGCAGTATTTT.